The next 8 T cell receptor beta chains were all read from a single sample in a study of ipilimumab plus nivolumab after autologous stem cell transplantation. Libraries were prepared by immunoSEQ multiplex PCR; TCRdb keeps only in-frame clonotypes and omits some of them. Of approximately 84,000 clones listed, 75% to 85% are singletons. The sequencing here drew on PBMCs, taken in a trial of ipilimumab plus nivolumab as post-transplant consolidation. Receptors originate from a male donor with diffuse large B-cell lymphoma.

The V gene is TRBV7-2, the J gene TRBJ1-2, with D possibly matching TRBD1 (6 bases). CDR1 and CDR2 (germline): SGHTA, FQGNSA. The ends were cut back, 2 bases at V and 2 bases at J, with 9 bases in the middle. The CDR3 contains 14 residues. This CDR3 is CASSLPGVNYGYTF. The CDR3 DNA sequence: TGTGCCAGCAGCTTACCAGGGGTAAACTATGGCTACACCTTC.

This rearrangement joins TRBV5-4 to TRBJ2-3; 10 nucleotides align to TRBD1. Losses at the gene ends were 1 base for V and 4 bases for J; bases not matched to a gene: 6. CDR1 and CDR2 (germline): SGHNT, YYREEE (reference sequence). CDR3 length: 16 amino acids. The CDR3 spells CASSLTRDRGADTQYF. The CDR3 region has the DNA TGTGCCAGCAGCTTGACCCGGGACAGGGGCGCAGATACGCAGTATTTT.

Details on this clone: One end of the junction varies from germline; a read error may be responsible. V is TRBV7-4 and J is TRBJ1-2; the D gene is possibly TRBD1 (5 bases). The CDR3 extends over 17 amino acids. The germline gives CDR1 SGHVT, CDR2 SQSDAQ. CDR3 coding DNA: TGTACCAGCAGCTTGGTGGATTGGGGCAATACTAACTATGGCTACACCTTC. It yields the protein CTSSLVDWGNTNYGYTF.

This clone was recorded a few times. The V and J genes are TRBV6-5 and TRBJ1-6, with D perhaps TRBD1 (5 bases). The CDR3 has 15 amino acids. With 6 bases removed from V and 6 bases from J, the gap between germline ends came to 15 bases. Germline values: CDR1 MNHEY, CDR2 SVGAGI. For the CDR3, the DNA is TGTGCCAGCAGACGGGGCGGGAACTCTAATTCACCCCTCCACTTT. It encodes CASRRGGNSNSPLHF.

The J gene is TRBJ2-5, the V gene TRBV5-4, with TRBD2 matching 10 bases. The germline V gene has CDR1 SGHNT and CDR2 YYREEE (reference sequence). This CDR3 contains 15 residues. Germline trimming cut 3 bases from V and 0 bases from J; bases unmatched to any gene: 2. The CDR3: CASSSSGGHQETQYF. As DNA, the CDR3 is TGTGCCAGCAGCTCTAGCGGGGGACACCAAGAGACCCAGTACTTC.

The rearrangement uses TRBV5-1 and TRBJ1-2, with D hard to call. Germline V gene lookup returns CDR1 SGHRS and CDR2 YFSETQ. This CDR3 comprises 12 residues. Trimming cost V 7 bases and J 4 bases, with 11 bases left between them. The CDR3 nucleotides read TGCGCCAGCCACGCAGAAACCTATGGCTACACCTTC. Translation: CASHAETYGYTF.

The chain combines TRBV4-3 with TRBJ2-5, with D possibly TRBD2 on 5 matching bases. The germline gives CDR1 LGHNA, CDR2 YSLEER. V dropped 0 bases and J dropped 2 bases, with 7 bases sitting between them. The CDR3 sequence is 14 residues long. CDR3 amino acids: CASSQEADQETQYF. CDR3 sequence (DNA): TGCGCCAGCAGCCAAGAAGCGGATCAAGAGACCCAGTACTTC.

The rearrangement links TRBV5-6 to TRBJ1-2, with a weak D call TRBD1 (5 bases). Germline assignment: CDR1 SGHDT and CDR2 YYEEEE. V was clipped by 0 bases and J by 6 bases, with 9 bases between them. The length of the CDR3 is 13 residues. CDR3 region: CASSLGGTDGYTF. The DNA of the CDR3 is TGTGCCAGCAGCTTGGGGGGCACTGATGGCTACACCTTC.